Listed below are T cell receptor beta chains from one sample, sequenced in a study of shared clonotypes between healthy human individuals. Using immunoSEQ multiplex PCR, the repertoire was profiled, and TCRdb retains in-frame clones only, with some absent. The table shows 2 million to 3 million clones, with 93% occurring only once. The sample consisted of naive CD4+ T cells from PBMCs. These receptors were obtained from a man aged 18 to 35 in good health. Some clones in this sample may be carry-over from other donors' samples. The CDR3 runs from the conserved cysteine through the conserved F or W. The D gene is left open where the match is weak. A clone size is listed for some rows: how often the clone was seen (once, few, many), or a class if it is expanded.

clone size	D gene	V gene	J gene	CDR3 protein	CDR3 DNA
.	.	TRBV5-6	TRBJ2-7	CASSFGQLYEQYF	TGTGCCAGCAGTTTCGGACAACTCTACGAGCAGTACTTC
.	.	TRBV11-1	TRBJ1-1	CASPWGRAFF	TGTGCCAGCCCCTGGGGTCGAGCTTTCTTT
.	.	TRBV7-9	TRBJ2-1	CASSLLSVNEQFF	TGTGCCAGCAGCTTGCTTAGCGTCAATGAGCAGTTCTTC
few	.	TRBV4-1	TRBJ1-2	CASSRAVEGGYTF	TGCGCCAGCAGCCGAGCGGTAGAGGGTGGCTACACCTTC
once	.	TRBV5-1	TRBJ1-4	CASSLAGPRGGNEKLFF	TGCGCCAGCAGCTTGGCCGGGCCCAGAGGGGGTAATGAAAAACTGTTTTTT
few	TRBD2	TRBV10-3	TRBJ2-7	CAISESSGSGEQYF	TGTGCCATCAGTGAGTCGAGCGGGAGCGGCGAGCAGTACTTC
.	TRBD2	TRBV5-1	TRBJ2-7	CASSSLTSAKGEQYF	TGCGCCAGCAGCTCACTCACTAGCGCCAAGGGGGAGCAGTACTTC
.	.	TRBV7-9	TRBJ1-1	CASSLGSLVHTEAFF	TGTGCCAGCAGCTTAGGGTCCCTGGTCCACACTGAAGCTTTCTTT
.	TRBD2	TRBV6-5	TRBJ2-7	CASSTSGTSRYEQYF	TGTGCCAGCAGTACCTCCGGGACTAGCCGCTACGAGCAGTACTTC
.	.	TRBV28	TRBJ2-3	CASSLGSFLTDTQYF	TGTGCCAGCAGTTTAGGGTCCTTCCTCACAGATACGCAGTATTTT
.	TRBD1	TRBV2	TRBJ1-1	CASSGTGENTEAFF	TGTGCCAGCAGTGGAACAGGGGAGAACACTGAAGCTTTCTTT
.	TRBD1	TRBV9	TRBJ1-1	CASSVGIWGRDRRMNTEAFF	TGTGCCAGCAGCGTAGGGATTTGGGGACGGGACAGGCGTATGAACACTGAAGCTTTCTTT
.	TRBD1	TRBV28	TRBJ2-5	CASSSAIQGAETQYF	TGTGCCAGCAGTTCCGCAATACAGGGGGCAGAGACCCAGTACTTC
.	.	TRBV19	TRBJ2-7	CASRGPGVLSGEQYF	TGTGCCAGTAGGGGCCCGGGGGTCCTTTCGGGCGAGCAGTACTTC
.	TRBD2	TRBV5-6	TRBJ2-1	CASSLGGLAVEQFF	TGTGCCAGCAGCTTGGGGGGACTAGCGGTAGAGCAGTTCTTC
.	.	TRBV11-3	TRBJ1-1	CASSSGIYTEAFF	TGTGCCAGCAGCTCAGGGATCTACACTGAAGCTTTCTTT
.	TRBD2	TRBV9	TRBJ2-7	CASSVDWLAGARSLSGGEQYF	TGTGCCAGCAGCGTAGATTGGCTAGCGGGAGCACGGTCCTTGAGCGGGGGCGAGCAGTACTTC
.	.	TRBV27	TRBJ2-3	CASSLRQRTDTQYF	TGTGCCAGCAGTCTTCGACAACGCACAGATACGCAGTATTTT
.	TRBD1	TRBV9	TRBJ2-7	CASSAGTGGRNEQYF	TGTGCCAGCAGCGCAGGGACAGGGGGCCGGAACGAGCAGTACTTC
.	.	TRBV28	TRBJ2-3	CASNSGPRPADTQYF	TGTGCCAGCAACTCCGGGCCACGACCCGCAGATACGCAGTATTTT
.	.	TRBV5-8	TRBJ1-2	CASSLSGGGYGYTF	TGTGCCAGCAGCTTGTCGGGGGGCGGATATGGCTACACCTTC
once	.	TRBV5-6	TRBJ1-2	CASSLGTSDYGYTF	TGTGCCAGCAGTTTGGGGACATCCGACTATGGCTACACCTTC
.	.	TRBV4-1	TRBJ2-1	CASSPWPPVGRNEQFF	TGCGCCAGCAGCCCCTGGCCCCCGGTGGGTAGGAATGAGCAGTTCTTC